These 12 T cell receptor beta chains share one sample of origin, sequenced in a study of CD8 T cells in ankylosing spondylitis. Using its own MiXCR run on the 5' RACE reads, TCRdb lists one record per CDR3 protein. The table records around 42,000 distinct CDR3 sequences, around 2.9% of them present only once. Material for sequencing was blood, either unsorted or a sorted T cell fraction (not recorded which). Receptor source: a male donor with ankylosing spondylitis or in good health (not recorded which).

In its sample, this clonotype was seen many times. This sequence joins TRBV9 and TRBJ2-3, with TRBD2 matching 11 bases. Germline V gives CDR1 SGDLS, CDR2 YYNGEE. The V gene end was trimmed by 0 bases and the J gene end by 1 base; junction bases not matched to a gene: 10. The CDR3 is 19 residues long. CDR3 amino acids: CASSVGEPPGLAGTDTQYF. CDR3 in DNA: TGTGCCAGCAGCGTAGGAGAGCCTCCGGGACTAGCGGGCACAGATACGCAGTATTTT.

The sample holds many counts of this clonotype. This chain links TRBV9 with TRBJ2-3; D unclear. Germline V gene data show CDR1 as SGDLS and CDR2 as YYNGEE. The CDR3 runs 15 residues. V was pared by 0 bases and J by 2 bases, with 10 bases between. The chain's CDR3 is CASSVEASPTDTQYF. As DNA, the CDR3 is TGTGCCAGCAGCGTAGAGGCCAGCCCCACAGATACGCAGTATTTT. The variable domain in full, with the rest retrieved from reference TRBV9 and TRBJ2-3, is DSGVTQTPKHLITATGQRVTLRCSPRSGDLSVYWYQQSLDQGLQFLIQYYNGEERAKGNILERFSAQQFPDLHSELNLSSLELGDSALYFCASSVEASPTDTQYFGPGTRLTVL.

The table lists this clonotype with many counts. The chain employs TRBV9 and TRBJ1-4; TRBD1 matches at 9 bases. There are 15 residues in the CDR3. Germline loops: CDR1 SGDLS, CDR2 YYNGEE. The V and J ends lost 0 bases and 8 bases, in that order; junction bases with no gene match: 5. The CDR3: CASSVEGQGREKLFF. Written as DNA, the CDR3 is TGTGCCAGCAGCGTAGAGGGACAGGGTCGCGAAAAACTGTTTTTT.

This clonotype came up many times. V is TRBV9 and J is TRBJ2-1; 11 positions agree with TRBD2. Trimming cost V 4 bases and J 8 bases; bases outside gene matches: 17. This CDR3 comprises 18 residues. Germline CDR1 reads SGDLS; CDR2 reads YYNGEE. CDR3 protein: CASSPRTVAGGPSDEQFF. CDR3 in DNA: TGTGCCAGCAGCCCCCGGACCGTAGCGGGAGGGCCTTCCGATGAGCAGTTCTTC. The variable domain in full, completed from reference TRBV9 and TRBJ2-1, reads DSGVTQTPKHLITATGQRVTLRCSPRSGDLSVYWYQQSLDQGLQFLIQYYNGEERAKGNILERFSAQQFPDLHSELNLSSLELGDSALYFCASSPRTVAGGPSDEQFFGPGTRLTVL.

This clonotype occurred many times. CDR3 amino acids: CASSVTSDYNEQFF. The CDR3 region has the DNA TGTGCCAGCAGCGTGACTAGCGACTACAATGAGCAGTTCTTC. The chain employs TRBV9 and TRBJ2-1; 8 bases agree with TRBD2. The CDR3 has 14 residues. Germline CDR1 is SGDLS and CDR2 is YYNGEE. Unmatched junction bases numbered 1, after V lost 2 bases and J lost 3 bases. Full variable domain (missing parts from reference TRBV9 and TRBJ2-1): DSGVTQTPKHLITATGQRVTLRCSPRSGDLSVYWYQQSLDQGLQFLIQYYNGEERAKGNILERFSAQQFPDLHSELNLSSLELGDSALYFCASSVTSDYNEQFFGPGTRLTVL.

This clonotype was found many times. The CDR3 here is CASSGEGALDADTQYF. The CDR3 DNA follows: TGTGCCAGCAGCGGTGAGGGGGCACTAGATGCGGATACGCAGTATTTT. J is TRBJ2-3 and V is TRBV9; TRBD1 matches at 7 bases. Per germline, CDR1 SGDLS and CDR2 YYNGEE. CDR3 length equals 16 residues. With V trimmed by 3 bases and J by 6 bases, 13 bases remained unmatched.

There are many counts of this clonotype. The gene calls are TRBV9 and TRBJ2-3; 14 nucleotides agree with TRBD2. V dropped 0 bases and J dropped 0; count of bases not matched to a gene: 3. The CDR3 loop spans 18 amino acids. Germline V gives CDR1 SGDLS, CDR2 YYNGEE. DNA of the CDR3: TGTGCCAGCAGCGTAGGACTAGCGGGAGGGCCTAGCACAGATACGCAGTATTTT. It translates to CASSVGLAGGPSTDTQYF. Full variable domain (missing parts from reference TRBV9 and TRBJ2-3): DSGVTQTPKHLITATGQRVTLRCSPRSGDLSVYWYQQSLDQGLQFLIQYYNGEERAKGNILERFSAQQFPDLHSELNLSSLELGDSALYFCASSVGLAGGPSTDTQYFGPGTRLTVL.

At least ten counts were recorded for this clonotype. The CDR3 is CASSKAQENIQYF. CDR3 sequence (DNA): TGTGCCAGCAGCAAAGCCCAGGAAAACATTCAGTACTTC. The V and J genes are TRBV21-1 and TRBJ2-4. TRBV21-1 counts as a pseudogene. The CDR3 is 13 residues long.

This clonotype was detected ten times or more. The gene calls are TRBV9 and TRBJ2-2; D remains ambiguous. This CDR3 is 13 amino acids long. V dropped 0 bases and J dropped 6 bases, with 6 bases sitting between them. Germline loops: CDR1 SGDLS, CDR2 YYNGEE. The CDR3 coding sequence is TGTGCCAGCAGCGTAGATGGACCCGGGGAGCTGTTTTTT. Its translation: CASSVDGPGELFF.

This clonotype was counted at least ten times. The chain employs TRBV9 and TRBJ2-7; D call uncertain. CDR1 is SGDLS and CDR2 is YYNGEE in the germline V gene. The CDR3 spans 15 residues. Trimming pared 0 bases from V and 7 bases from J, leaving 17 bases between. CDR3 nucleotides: TGTGCCAGCAGCGTAGCTCCGTTTGGGGTGGCGGAGCAGTACTTC. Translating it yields CASSVAPFGVAEQYF.

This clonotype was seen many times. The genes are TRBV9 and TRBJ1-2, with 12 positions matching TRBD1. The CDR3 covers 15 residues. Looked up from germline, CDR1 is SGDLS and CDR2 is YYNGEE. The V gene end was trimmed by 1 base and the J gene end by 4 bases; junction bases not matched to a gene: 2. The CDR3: CASSVSGQGAYGYTF. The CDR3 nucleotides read TGTGCCAGCAGCGTATCGGGACAGGGGGCCTATGGCTACACCTTC. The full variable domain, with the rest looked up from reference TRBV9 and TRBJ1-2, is DSGVTQTPKHLITATGQRVTLRCSPRSGDLSVYWYQQSLDQGLQFLIQYYNGEERAKGNILERFSAQQFPDLHSELNLSSLELGDSALYFCASSVSGQGAYGYTFGSGTRLTVV.

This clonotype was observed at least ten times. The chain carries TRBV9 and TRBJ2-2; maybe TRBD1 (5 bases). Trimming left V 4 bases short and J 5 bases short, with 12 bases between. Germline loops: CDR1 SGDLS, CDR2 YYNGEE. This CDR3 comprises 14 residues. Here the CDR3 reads CASSSGFETGELFF. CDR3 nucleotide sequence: TGTGCCAGCAGCTCAGGGTTCGAAACCGGGGAGCTGTTTTTT.